The next 31 T cell receptor beta chains were all read from a single sample in a study of shared clonotypes between healthy human individuals. Generated by immunoSEQ multiplex PCR, the TCRdb table keeps only in-frame clones and is missing some. The top ten clones hold about 1.1% of a sample with 2 million or so clones, less than 95% of them seen once. CD45RO-negative, CCR7-selected cells formed the naive CD8 fraction, which excluded terminally differentiated effector memory CD45RA+ cells. The material sequenced was naive CD8+ T cells sorted from blood. The receptors derive from a young man in good health.

This clone was observed once. The chain has TRBV27 and TRBJ2-7; 8 nucleotides line up with TRBD1. This CDR3 comprises 16 residues. Unmatched junction bases numbered 8, after V lost 1 base and J lost 3 bases. Germline V gene sequence: CDR1 MNHEY, CDR2 SMNVEV (reference sequence). The CDR3: CASSLYYLGTGYEQYF. Written as DNA, the CDR3 is TGTGCCAGCAGTTTATACTATCTTGGGACAGGCTACGAGCAGTACTTC.

The CDR3 sequence: CASSLGTNEVYEQYF. CDR3 DNA: TGTGCCAGCAGCCTGGGGACAAACGAGGTCTACGAGCAGTACTTC. The chain uses TRBV5-4 and TRBJ2-7; perhaps TRBD1 as D (6 bases). The germline V gene encodes CDR1 SGHNT and CDR2 YYREEE (reference sequence). This CDR3 comprises 15 residues. V lost 4 bases, J lost 3 bases, and 17 bases lay in between.

The rearrangement joins TRBV9 to TRBJ2-1, with TRBD1 identical over 8 bases. V trimming: 6 bases; J trimming: 1 base; junction bases outside the gene matches: 6. The CDR3 spans 15 residues. Germline assignment: CDR1 SGDLS and CDR2 YYNGEE. The CDR3 protein is CASTLTGASYNEQFF. CDR3 sequence (DNA): TGTGCCAGCACCTTGACAGGGGCTTCCTACAATGAGCAGTTCTTC.

The J gene is TRBJ1-5, the V gene TRBV6-6; D is perhaps TRBD1 (6 bases). V was trimmed by 8 bases and J by 6 bases, leaving 17 bases between them. CDR3 length: 14 amino acids. CDR1 MNHNY and CDR2 SVGAGI come from the germline V gene (reference sequence). The CDR3 DNA is TGTGCCAGCGGTGAGACAGGTTTGGGTCAGCCCCAGCATTTT. Its protein is CASGETGLGQPQHF.

J is TRBJ2-2 and V is TRBV5-1; D uncertain. Germline loops: CDR1 SGHRS, CDR2 YFSETQ. V lost 3 bases and J lost 4, with 4 bases in between. The CDR3 runs 12 residues. The CDR3 is CASSWSTGELFF. CDR3 in DNA: TGCGCCAGCAGCTGGTCCACCGGGGAGCTGTTTTTT.

The rearrangement links TRBV4-1 to TRBJ2-3; no definite D call. Germline V CDR1 and CDR2: MGHRA, YSYEKL. The CDR3 loop spans 12 amino acids. Trimming removed 1 base from V and 8 bases from J, with 7 bases in between. This chain's CDR3 is CASSQAGITQYF. CDR3 DNA sequence: TGCGCCAGCAGCCAAGCGGGTATTACGCAGTATTTT.

The V call is TRBV27, the J call TRBJ2-7, with a tentative D call TRBD1 (5 bases). The V end was cut by 4 bases, the J end by 4 bases, with 23 bases between. The CDR3 runs to 17 residues. The germline V gene has CDR1 MNHEY and CDR2 SMNVEV (reference sequence). The CDR3 DNA is TGTGCCAGCAGTTCCTCCCCCCCAGGGCATATCGGTTACGAGCAGTACTTC. Translating it yields CASSSSPPGHIGYEQYF.

As to this clone: The sample holds other DNA sequences that translate to the same CDR3. The J gene is TRBJ2-7, the V gene TRBV10-3; TRBD2 might be the D (5 bases). This CDR3 is built from 12 residues. The germline V gene has CDR1 ENHRY and CDR2 SYGVKD. V was cut by 0 bases and J by 7 bases, with 7 bases left in between. In DNA, the CDR3 is TGTGCCATCAGTGAGTCCACGGGAGAGCAGTACTTC. It is translated as CAISESTGEQYF.

J is TRBJ1-2 and V is TRBV27, with a tentative D call TRBD1 (5 bases). V was cut by 5 bases and J by 7 bases, with 20 bases left in between. Germline V lookup: CDR1 MNHEY, CDR2 SMNVEV (reference sequence). CDR3 length: 15 residues. Here the CDR3 reads CASSPRTGQFSGYTF. The CDR3 region has the DNA TGTGCCAGCAGTCCCCGGACGGGGCAATTTTCTGGCTACACCTTC.

The chain recombines TRBV4-1 with TRBJ2-3; 8 bases are shared with TRBD2. V gave up 7 bases and J gave up 4 bases; unmatched junction bases: 7. Germline V gene sequence: CDR1 MGHRA, CDR2 YSYEKL. The CDR3 has 14 amino acids. The CDR3 DNA is TGCGCCAGCAACTCAGCGGGAGCGGCAGATACGCAGTATTTT. The encoded protein is CASNSAGAADTQYF.

The chain employs TRBV27 and TRBJ2-3, with TRBD1 matching over 10 bases. Per germline, CDR1 MNHEY and CDR2 SMNVEV (reference sequence). The CDR3 loop spans 14 amino acids. J was trimmed by 4 bases and V by 3 bases; bases with no gene match: 1. CDR3 sequence: CASSLDRGADTQYF. In DNA, the CDR3 is TGTGCCAGCAGTTTGGACAGGGGGGCAGATACGCAGTATTTT.

Remarks on this clone: Other DNA sequences in this specimen translate into the identical CDR3. The chain is built from TRBV11-2 and TRBJ1-1, with a possible D match to TRBD1 (5 bases). The CDR3 has 11 residues. Germline loops: CDR1 SGHAT, CDR2 FQNNGV. Trimming shortened V by 6 bases and J by 5 bases, and 7 bases separated the two germline ends. CDR3 bases: TGTGCCAGCAGTGAGGGGACTGAAGCTTTCTTT. Translating it yields CASSEGTEAFF.

A single count supports this clone. This chain uses TRBV5-6 with TRBJ1-1; D unresolved. The CDR3 sequence is 14 residues long. Trimming removed 0 bases at V and 0 bases at J, with 6 bases between. Germline CDR1 and CDR2: SGHDT and YYEEEE. CDR3 sequence: CASSLVPMNTEAFF. CDR3 DNA sequence: TGTGCCAGCAGCTTGGTACCTATGAACACTGAAGCTTTCTTT.

The rearrangement joins TRBV5-1 to TRBJ2-1; 8 bases align to TRBD1. V shed 2 bases and J 8 bases; nucleotides not matched to a gene: 6. This CDR3 is built from 14 residues. Germline V CDR1 and CDR2: SGHRS, YFSETQ. The CDR3 loop reads CASSFSAGGDEQFF. CDR3 DNA sequence: TGCGCCAGCAGCTTTTCCGCAGGGGGCGATGAGCAGTTCTTC.

This chain joins TRBV4-1 and TRBJ1-2; 8 bases fit TRBD1. This CDR3 is 17 amino acids long. V trimming: 0 bases; J trimming: 7 bases; junction bases outside the gene matches: 13. Germline-derived CDR1 and CDR2 are MGHRA and YSYEKL. CDR3 sequence reads: CASSQDPGQGGFSGYTF. Here the CDR3 DNA reads TGCGCCAGCAGCCAAGATCCAGGACAGGGAGGTTTCAGTGGCTACACCTTC.

This chain links TRBV6-6 with TRBJ1-1, with a weak D call TRBD1 (6 bases). Germline V gene data show CDR1 as MNHNY and CDR2 as SVGAGI (reference sequence). V dropped 11 bases and J dropped 7 bases, with 20 bases sitting between them. The CDR3 runs 13 residues. The CDR3 sequence is CAAGASTLIEAFF. The CDR3 DNA reads TGTGCCGCGGGGGCCAGTACGCTCATTGAAGCTTTCTTT.

V gene TRBV30 combines with J gene TRBJ1-2; a possible D gene is TRBD1 (5 bases). The CDR3 is 14 amino acids. CDR1 is GTSNPN, CDR2 SVGIG, per germline (reference sequence). V was shortened by 2 bases and J by 6 bases, with 16 bases between the two germline ends. The CDR3 loop is CAWSRGVSGDGYTF. The CDR3 region has the DNA TGTGCCTGGAGTCGAGGGGTATCCGGCGATGGCTACACCTTC.

V and J are TRBV25-1 and TRBJ2-7; 7 bases are shared with TRBD1. The CDR3 is 13 amino acids. V was clipped by 1 base and J by 3 bases; unmatched bases: 0. Germline CDR1 and CDR2: MGHDK and SYGVNS. CDR3 residues: CASSEWDSYEQYF. The DNA of the CDR3 is TGTGCCAGCAGTGAATGGGACAGCTACGAGCAGTACTTC.

The CDR3 DNA sequence: TGTGCCAGCAGCTTTGCACTAGCGGGGGCACATGAGCAGTTCTTC. It encodes CASSFALAGAHEQFF. The chain uses TRBV7-9 and TRBJ2-1, with TRBD2 matching over 11 bases. The CDR3 has 15 residues. The junction had 6 bases not matched to a gene; V was cut back by 3 bases and J by 8 bases. Per the germline V gene, CDR1 is SEHNR and CDR2 is FQNEAQ (reference sequence).

This CDR3 reads CSVEWRGDYGYTF. The CDR3 DNA reads TGCAGCGTTGAATGGAGGGGGGACTATGGCTACACCTTC. V and J are TRBV29-1 and TRBJ1-2, with D maybe TRBD1 (6 bases). V was trimmed by 2 bases and J by 3 bases, leaving 10 bases between them. This CDR3 has 13 residues. CDR1 SQVTM and CDR2 ANQGSEA come from the germline V gene. Full variable domain (outside the CDR3, taken from reference TRBV29-1 and TRBJ1-2): SAVISQKPSRDICQRGTSLTIQCQVDSQVTMMFWYRQQPGQSLTLIATANQGSEATYESGFVIDKFPISRPNLTFSTLTVSNMSPEDSSIYLCSVEWRGDYGYTFGSGTRLTVV.

With respect to this clone: Distinct nucleotide sequences in the sample also encode this CDR3. The J gene is TRBJ1-1, the V gene TRBV28, with unresolved D. This CDR3 is built from 12 residues. Trimming pared 6 bases from V and 0 bases from J, leaving 5 bases between. CDR1 is MDHEN and CDR2 is SYDVKM in the germline V gene. The CDR3 coding sequence is TGTGCCAGCAGGGATATGAACACTGAAGCTTTCTTT. Its translation: CASRDMNTEAFF.

V and J are TRBV28 and TRBJ2-2, with D tentatively TRBD2 (6 bases). Germline CDR1 reads MDHEN; CDR2 reads SYDVKM. V shed 7 bases and J shed 3 bases, with 15 bases lying between them. CDR3 length: 15 residues. CDR3 sequence (DNA): TGTGCCAGCACCCCCGGGGGAATTGACACCGGGGAGCTGTTTTTT. Translation: CASTPGGIDTGELFF.

The rearrangement links TRBV6-6 to TRBJ2-7, with D perhaps TRBD1 (6 bases). Germline V gene lookup returns CDR1 MNHNY and CDR2 SVGAGI (reference sequence). Trimming took 5 bases from V and 6 from J, leaving 14 bases between them. The CDR3 is made up of 13 amino acids. The DNA of the CDR3 is TGTGCCAGCAGTCCCGACCACAGGGTCGAGCAGTACTTC. Residues: CASSPDHRVEQYF.

The rearrangement joins TRBV6-1 to TRBJ2-7; 7 nucleotides match TRBD1. V lost 4 bases, J lost 4 bases, and 7 bases stayed unmatched. This CDR3 has 14 amino acids. In germline, CDR1 is MNHNS, CDR2 SASEGT. The CDR3 protein is CASSVFTGVYEQYF. CDR3 nucleotides: TGTGCCAGCAGTGTATTTACAGGGGTTTACGAGCAGTACTTC.

The rearrangement joins TRBV15 to TRBJ2-7; 9 nucleotides align to TRBD1. Germline V gene lookup returns CDR1 LNHNV and CDR2 YYDKDF (reference sequence). V was clipped by 0 bases and J by 5 bases; unmatched bases: 5. CDR3 length: 15 residues. CDR3 bases: TGTGCCACCAGCAGAGATTCACAGGGGGCGAACGAGCAGTACTTC. It codes for CATSRDSQGANEQYF. The full variable domain, completed using reference TRBV15 and TRBJ2-7, is DAMVIQNPRYQVTQFGKPVTLSCSQTLNHNVMYWYQQKSSQAPKLLFHYYDKDFNNEADTPDNFQSRRPNTSFCFLDIRSPGLGDTAMYLCATSRDSQGANEQYFGPGTRLTVT.

The CDR3 region has the DNA TGTGCCAGCAGCGCAGTCAGTGGCTACACCTTC. As protein: CASSAVSGYTF. The V and J genes are TRBV9 and TRBJ1-2; D not resolved. The ends were cut back, 3 bases at V and 7 bases at J, with 7 bases in the middle. The CDR3 consists of 11 residues. Germline V lookup: CDR1 SGDLS, CDR2 YYNGEE.

The chain is built from TRBV30 and TRBJ2-2; D call uncertain. Trimming took off 5 bases at V and 6 bases at J, with 7 bases between the two ends. CDR3 length: 11 amino acids. Looked up from germline, CDR1 is GTSNPN and CDR2 is SVGIG (reference sequence). CDR3 coding DNA: TGTGCCTGGGACCTGGCCGGGGAGCTGTTTTTT. Amino acids: CAWDLAGELFF.

The chain joins TRBV28 to TRBJ1-5, with D perhaps matching TRBD1 (6 bases). CDR3 length equals 13 residues. Germline CDR1 reads MDHEN; CDR2 reads SYDVKM. The V gene lost 5 bases and the J gene lost 5 bases, with 10 bases spanning the gap. The CDR3 here is CASSPPGDQPQHF. The CDR3 DNA reads as TGTGCCAGCAGTCCCCCAGGGGATCAGCCCCAGCATTTT.

In its sample, this clone was seen once. V gene TRBV4-1 combines with J gene TRBJ2-3; no reliable D call. In germline, CDR1 is MGHRA, CDR2 YSYEKL. Trimming left V 2 bases short and J 0 bases short, with 12 bases between. The CDR3 loop spans 16 amino acids. The CDR3 nucleotides read TGCGCCAGCAGCCAAAGCGACACCACTAGCACAGATACGCAGTATTTT. This translates into CASSQSDTTSTDTQYF.

CDR3 coding DNA: TGTGCCAGCAGCGTAGAGGACGGGAGCTCCTACGAGCAGTACTTC. Its protein is CASSVEDGSSYEQYF. The V call is TRBV9, the J call TRBJ2-7, with D possibly being TRBD2 (6 bases). The V and J ends lost 0 bases and 0 bases respectively, with 10 bases between them. The CDR3 sequence is 15 residues long. CDR1 is SGDLS and CDR2 is YYNGEE in the germline V gene.

The chain recombines TRBV29-1 with TRBJ2-7, with 10 bases identical to TRBD1. The CDR3 consists of 14 residues. After removal of 2 bases from V and 3 bases from J, the junction contained 4 bases not matched to a gene. The germline V gene has CDR1 SQVTM and CDR2 ANQGSEA. The CDR3 loop reads CSVELGTGDYEQYF. CDR3 sequence (DNA): TGCAGCGTTGAATTAGGGACAGGGGACTACGAGCAGTACTTC.